The TCR beta chain described here comes from a study of T cells in Graves' hyperthyroidism and ophthalmopathy. General study findings and limits: Clonotypes that were expanded in thyroid above 0.001 mostly appeared in blood too.

The investigators amplified TCR beta CDR3 regions from RNA transcripts. RT-PCR in the first round (using the HTBI primer set) targeted the TCR CDR3. TCRdb re-called the multiplex PCR reads with MiXCR, one entry per CDR3 protein. The sample lists fewer than 110,000 distinct CDR3 sequences, roughly 50% occurring once. Details on this clonotype: Its antigen is unidentified.

Thyroid ultrasound and orbital computed tomography, with clinical symptoms and serum thyroxine and TRAb, informed diagnoses. Germline V gene lookup returns CDR1 SQVTM and CDR2 ANQGSEA. Germline trimming cut 8 bases from V and 5 bases from J; bases unmatched to any gene: 9. The CDR3 totals 13 residues. This TCR came from a man in his forties with Graves' hyperthyroidism. This chain connects TRBV29-1 to TRBJ1-5; 7 nucleotides agree with TRBD1. The specimen was blood. The CDR3 bases are TGCAGCTACCAAGACAGGGCTCATCAGCCCCAGCATTTT. Encoded protein: CSYQDRAHQPQHF.